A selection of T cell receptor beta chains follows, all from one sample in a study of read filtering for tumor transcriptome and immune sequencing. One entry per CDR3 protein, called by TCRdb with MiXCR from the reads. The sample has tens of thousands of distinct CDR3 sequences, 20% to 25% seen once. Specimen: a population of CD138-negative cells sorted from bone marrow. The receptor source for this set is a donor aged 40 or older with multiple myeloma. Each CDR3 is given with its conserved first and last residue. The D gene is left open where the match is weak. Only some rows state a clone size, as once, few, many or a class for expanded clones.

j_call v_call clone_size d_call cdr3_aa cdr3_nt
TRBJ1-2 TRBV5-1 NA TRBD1 CASSLLGQGTGYTF TGCGCCAGCAGCTTGTTGGGACAGGGTACTGGCTACACCTTC
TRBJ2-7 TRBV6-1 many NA CASSPNRDTFYEQYF TGTGCCAGCAGTCCGAACCGGGACACCTTTTACGAGCAGTACTTC
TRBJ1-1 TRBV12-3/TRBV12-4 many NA CASTDRVRGTEAFF TGTGCCAGCACCGACCGAGTCAGAGGCACTGAAGCTTTCTTT
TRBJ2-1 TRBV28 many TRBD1 CASSLSSTGGFNEQFF TGTGCCAGCAGTTTATCTTCGACAGGGGGCTTTAATGAGCAGTTCTTC
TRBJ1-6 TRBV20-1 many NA CSAHSGAGSPLHF TGCAGTGCTCACAGTGGGGCCGGGTCACCCCTCCACTTT
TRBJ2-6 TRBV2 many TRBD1 CASTGTGVIGANVLTF TGTGCCAGCACGGGGACAGGGGTCATTGGGGCCAACGTCCTGACTTTC
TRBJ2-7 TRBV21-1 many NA CASSKKGRVNTYEQYF TGTGCCAGCAGCAAAAAGGGCAGGGTGAATACCTACGAGCAGTACTTC
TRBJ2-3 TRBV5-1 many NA CASSFDGTDTQYF TGCGCCAGCAGTTTCGACGGCACAGATACGCAGTATTTT
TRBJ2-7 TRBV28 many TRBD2 CASSSNSGGEDEQYF TGTGCCAGCAGCTCAAATAGCGGGGGGGAAGACGAGCAGTACTTC
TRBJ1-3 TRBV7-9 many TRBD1 CASSPGQAPSGNTIYF TGTGCCAGCAGCCCTGGACAGGCGCCCTCTGGAAACACCATATATTTT
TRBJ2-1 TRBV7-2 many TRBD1 CASSSQGHEQFF TGTGCCAGCAGCTCACAGGGGCATGAGCAGTTCTTC
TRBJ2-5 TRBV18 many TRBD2 CASSAAGIGLQETQYF TGTGCCAGCTCAGCAGCGGGGATTGGGTTACAAGAGACCCAGTACTTC
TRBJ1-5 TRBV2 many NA CASSGGQPQHF TGTGCCAGCAGTGGAGGACAGCCCCAGCATTTT
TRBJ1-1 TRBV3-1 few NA CASSQVRRLNTEAFF TGTGCCAGCAGCCAAGTTCGACGGCTGAACACTGAAGCTTTCTTT
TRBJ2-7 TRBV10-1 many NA CASSEKGRYEQYF TGCGCCAGCAGTGAGAAGGGTAGGTACGAGCAGTACTTC
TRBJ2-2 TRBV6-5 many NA CASSYSIIGGELFF TGTGCCAGCAGTTACTCGATAATCGGCGGGGAGCTGTTTTTT
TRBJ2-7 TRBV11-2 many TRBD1 CASSLGGQGYEQYF TGTGCCAGCAGCTTAGGGGGACAGGGCTACGAGCAGTACTTC
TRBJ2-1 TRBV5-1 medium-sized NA CASSLGSLYNEQFF TGCGCCAGCAGCTTGGGCAGCCTCTACAATGAGCAGTTCTTC
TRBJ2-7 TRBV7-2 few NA CASSEWNPQQSF TGTGCCAGCAGCGAATGGAATCCCCAACAGTCCTTC
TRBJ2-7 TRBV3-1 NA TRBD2 CASSQDLQRGYEQYF TGTGCCAGCAGCCAAGATCTGCAGCGGGGTTACGAGCAGTACTTC
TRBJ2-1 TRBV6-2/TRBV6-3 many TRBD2 CASRRTSGGAFEQFF TGTGCCAGCAGGCGGACTAGCGGGGGGGCCTTCGAGCAGTTCTTC
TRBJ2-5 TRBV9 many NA CASSPLGQETQYF TGTGCCAGCAGCCCCCTCGGCCAAGAGACCCAGTACTTC
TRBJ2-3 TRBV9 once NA CASSESTGGGADTQYF TGTGCCAGCAGCGAGAGCACAGGGGGAGGGGCAGATACGCAGTATTTT
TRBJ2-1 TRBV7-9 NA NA CASSLRVTDYNEQFF TGTGCCAGCAGCTTACGTGTAACAGACTACAATGAGCAGTTCTTC
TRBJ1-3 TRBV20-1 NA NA CSARHTSSGNTIYF TGCAGTGCTAGACACACTAGCTCTGGAAACACCATATATTTT
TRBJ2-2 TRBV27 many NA CASSLVRVGTGELFF TGTGCCAGCAGTTTAGTCAGGGTCGGGACCGGGGAGCTGTTTTTT